These 8 T cell receptor beta chains came from one sample sequenced in a study of T cell repertoires in cytomegalovirus infection. TCRdb re-derived calls from the reads in MiXCR, one entry per CDR3 protein. The data contain approximately 1,000,000 distinct CDR3 sequences, approximately 33% of them seen just once; the ten biggest clones take up about an eighth. No antigens are known for them. The sequenced sample was cultured CD8+ T cells from PBMCs, obtained from culture after CMV antigen stimulation. These receptors originate from a human donor in good health (CMV status not recorded). Some clones in this sample may be carry-over from other donors' samples.

The rearrangement uses TRBV25-1 and TRBJ2-1, with D maybe TRBD1 (6 bases). V gave up 6 bases and J gave up 3 bases, with 12 bases separating them. CDR1 is MGHDK and CDR2 is SYGVNS in the germline V gene. The CDR3 length is 14 residues. The CDR3 reads CASSGTPNYNEQFF. CDR3 in DNA: TGTGCCAGCAGCGGGACACCGAACTACAATGAGCAGTTCTTC.

The chain recombines TRBV5-6 with TRBJ1-6, with a tentative D call TRBD1 (6 bases). CDR1 and CDR2 from the germline V gene are SGHDT and YYEEEE. Deletions cut 5 bases from V and 1 base from J, with 13 bases between. The CDR3 is made up of 16 amino acids. The CDR3 region is CASREGGLSYNSPLHF. CDR3 bases: TGTGCCAGCAGAGAGGGGGGGCTATCCTATAATTCACCCCTCCACTTT.

This chain uses TRBV2 with TRBJ2-5, with 13 bases fitting TRBD2. Germline V CDR1 and CDR2: SNHLY, FYNNEI. V lost 1 base and J lost 3; bases outside the gene matches: 5. The CDR3 sequence is 17 residues long. The DNA for the CDR3 is TGTGCCAGCAGTGAAGGGACTAGCGGGGGACAGGAAGAGACCCAGTACTTC. Amino acid sequence: CASSEGTSGGQEETQYF.

V usage is TRBV4-1 and J usage is TRBJ2-3; the D call may be TRBD1 or TRBD2 (5 bases each). Per the germline V gene, CDR1 is MGHRA and CDR2 is YSYEKL. The V end lost 0 bases, the J end lost 4 bases, and 14 bases lay between the germline ends. The CDR3 sequence is 16 residues long. In nucleotides, the CDR3 is TGCGCCAGCAGCCAAGATTCCGAGGTGGGGGCAGATACGCAGTATTTT. Translated, it gives CASSQDSEVGADTQYF.

The rearrangement joins TRBV7-2 to TRBJ1-5, with a weak D call TRBD1 (6 bases). This CDR3 has 15 residues. Germline V gives CDR1 SGHTA, CDR2 FQGNSA. Trimming pared 2 bases from V and 2 bases from J, leaving 10 bases between. This CDR3 reads CASSLQGLGNQPQHF. CDR3 coding DNA: TGTGCCAGCAGCTTACAGGGGTTGGGCAATCAGCCCCAGCATTTT. Filled out from reference TRBV7-2 and TRBJ1-5, the complete variable domain reads GAGVSQSPSNKVTEKGKDVELRCDPISGHTALYWYRQSLGQGLEFLIYFQGNSAPDKSGLPSDRFSAERTGGSVSTLTIQRTQQEDSAVYLCASSLQGLGNQPQHFGDGTRLSIL.

The chain is built from TRBV6-4 and TRBJ2-7; D remains unclear. The germline gives CDR1 MRHNA, CDR2 SNTAGT. The germline V and J ends were trimmed by 6 bases and 5 bases, with 14 bases remaining between them. The CDR3 is 13 amino acids. CDR3 loop: CASSESRLHEQYF. In DNA, the CDR3 is TGTGCCAGCAGCGAATCCAGGTTACACGAGCAGTACTTC.

The sample holds a few counts of this clonotype. V usage is TRBV7-9 and J usage is TRBJ2-7, with D tentatively TRBD1 (5 bases). Germline loops: CDR1 SEHNR, CDR2 FQNEAQ (reference sequence). CDR3 length equals 15 residues. The ends were cut back, 0 bases at V and 0 bases at J, with 9 bases in the middle. Here the CDR3 reads CASSLAQDPSYEQYF. In nucleotides, the CDR3 is TGTGCCAGCAGCTTAGCACAGGACCCCTCCTACGAGCAGTACTTC.

The genes are TRBV27 and TRBJ2-5; no definite D call. With 5 bases removed from V and 0 bases from J, the gap between germline ends came to 7 bases. Germline V CDR1 and CDR2: MNHEY, SMNVEV (reference sequence). CDR3 size: 13 residues. The CDR3 DNA reads TGTGCCAGCAGTCCACTCTACCAAGAGACCCAGTACTTC. Encoded protein: CASSPLYQETQYF.